This T cell receptor beta chain was obtained from a study of monozygotic twins with cystic fibrosis. V was clipped by 7 bases and J by 0 bases, with 13 bases between them. The CDR3 has 14 residues. Germline assignment: CDR1 SGHRS and CDR2 YFSETQ. Comments on this clone: Its cognate antigen is unknown.

General study findings and limits: Median Simpson clonality of 0.0095 suggested naive T cells predominated. No link emerged between shared CDR3 counts and age, concordance or severity. Monozygotic CF twins shared more identical nucleotide clonotypes than unrelated patients.

Assay: immunoSEQ multiplex PCR; the TCRdb copy retains only in-frame clones and omits some. The data contain about 19,000 clones, approximately 97% of them singletons. The clonotype was recovered from a woman under 40 with cystic fibrosis. The gene calls are TRBV5-1 and TRBJ1-2, with D tentatively TRBD1 (5 bases). Sequencing was performed on blood. The CDR3 loop is CASGGTDSNYGYTF. As DNA, the CDR3 is TGCGCCAGCGGGGGGACGGACTCTAACTATGGCTACACCTTC.